The rows below give T cell receptor beta chains drawn from one sample of a study of T cells in narcolepsy. Assay used: immunoSEQ multiplex PCR; TCRdb lists only in-frame clones, some missing. The table lists about 15,000 clones, approximately 85% of them singletons. Material: memory (CD45RA-) CD4+ T cells from blood. The receptors shown here come from a human donor in good health. CDR3s include the opening cysteine and the closing phenylalanine or tryptophan. A D gene is named only where the DNA matches it firmly. Rows may omit the clone size; those that give it use once, few, many or a size class.

j_gene | d_gene | abundance | v_gene | CDR3aa | CDR3nt
TRBJ1-4 | - | - | TRBV7-8 | CASSLTGTAGAFF | TGTGCCAGCAGCTTGACCGGGACCGCAGGAGCGTTTTTT
TRBJ2-1 | - | - | TRBV29-1 | CSVEAPTRGGQFF | TGCAGCGTTGAAGCCCCGACCCGGGGAGGGCAGTTCTTC
TRBJ1-1 | - | - | TRBV5-1 | CASSLYRFNTEAFF | TGCGCCAGCAGCTTGTATAGATTTAACACTGAAGCTTTCTTT
TRBJ2-1 | - | - | TRBV19 | CASSMTGYYNEQFF | TGTGCCAGTAGTATGACAGGTTACTACAATGAGCAGTTCTTC
TRBJ2-1 | TRBD1 | - | TRBV2 | CASSGGDRVYNEQFF | TGTGCCAGCAGTGGGGGTGACAGGGTCTACAATGAGCAGTTCTTC
TRBJ1-1 | - | few | TRBV6-6 | CASTRRADTEAFF | TGTGCCAGCACCAGGAGGGCGGACACTGAAGCTTTCTTT
TRBJ2-1 | - | - | TRBV5-5 | CASSVFLDSYNEQFF | TGTGCCAGCAGCGTTTTCCTGGACAGTTACAATGAGCAGTTCTTC
TRBJ1-4 | - | - | TRBV5-1 | CASSLATGIVPNEKLFF | TGCGCCAGCAGCTTGGCAACAGGGATCGTACCTAATGAAAAACTGTTTTTT
TRBJ2-1 | - | - | TRBV9 | CASSVVSYSPDRFF | TGTGCCAGCAGCGTAGTATCGTACTCCCCGGACCGGTTCTTC
TRBJ2-2 | - | - | TRBV5-1 | CASSLEPLGGTGELFF | TGCGCCAGCAGCTTGGAGCCACTCGGAGGGACCGGGGAGCTGTTTTTT
TRBJ2-5 | - | once | TRBV27 | CASRDTGINGGVTETQYF | TGTGCCAGCAGGGATACCGGGATTAATGGGGGTGTGACGGAGACCCAGTACTTC
TRBJ2-1 | TRBD1 | - | TRBV5-1 | CASSLGQGSINEQFF | TGCGCCAGCAGCCTCGGACAGGGCTCTATCAATGAGCAGTTCTTC
TRBJ1-1 | TRBD1 | - | TRBV7-2 | CASSDQPRGQVWNTEAFF | TGTGCCAGCAGCGACCAACCGAGAGGACAGGTATGGAACACTGAAGCTTTCTTT
TRBJ2-3 | - | - | TRBV9 | CASTRNRDQRTDTQYF | TGTGCCAGCACCCGTAACCGGGACCAACGCACAGATACGCAGTATTTT
TRBJ2-2 | - | - | TRBV6-1 | CASRVTGELFF | TGTGCCAGCAGAGTCACCGGGGAGCTGTTTTTT
TRBJ2-7 | TRBD1 | - | TRBV4-3 | CASSQGGTGGYEQYF | TGCGCCAGCAGCCAAGGGGGGACAGGGGGGTACGAGCAGTACTTC
TRBJ2-7 | - | - | TRBV6-5 | CASSRRATIYEQYF | TGTGCCAGCAGCCGCAGAGCAACGATCTACGAGCAGTACTTC
TRBJ2-3 | - | few | TRBV18 | CAGGAGKEADTQYF | TGTGCCGGCGGGGCGGGGAAAGAAGCAGATACGCAGTATTTT
TRBJ2-3 | TRBD2 | - | TRBV7-8 | CASSLGLALSGRRVTDTQYF | TGTGCCAGCAGCTTAGGCCTAGCGTTGAGCGGGAGAAGGGTCACAGATACGCAGTATTTT
TRBJ2-1 | - | - | TRBV6-6 | CASRGLNEQFF | TGTGCCAGCAGGGGCCTGAATGAGCAGTTCTTC
TRBJ2-3 | TRBD1 | - | TRBV5-4 | CASSLGDRGSTDTQYF | TGTGCCAGCAGCTTGGGGGACAGGGGCAGCACAGATACGCAGTATTTT
TRBJ2-2 | TRBD1 | - | TRBV27 | CASSRDRGQGELFF | TGTGCCAGCAGTCGAGACAGGGGGCAGGGGGAGCTGTTTTTT
TRBJ2-7 | - | once | TRBV18 | CASSQGWGYEQYF | TGTGCCAGCTCACAGGGATGGGGCTACGAGCAGTACTTC
TRBJ2-2 | - | - | TRBV5-1 | CASRIGTANTGELFF | TGCGCCAGCAGGATCGGGACGGCGAACACCGGGGAGCTGTTTTTT
TRBJ2-2 | - | - | TRBV5-4 | CASSLGGVGLTGELFF | TGTGCCAGCAGCTTAGGTGGTGTGGGTCTCACCGGGGAGCTGTTTTTT
TRBJ1-2 | TRBD1 | - | TRBV5-1 | CASSEDRVHGYTF | TGCGCCAGCAGCGAGGACAGGGTACATGGCTACACCTTC
TRBJ2-2 | TRBD1 | - | TRBV30 | CAWVGTGAGELFF | TGTGCCTGGGTCGGGACAGGGGCCGGGGAGCTGTTTTTT
TRBJ2-7 | - | - | TRBV30 | CAWSVGFNFYEQYF | TGTGCCTGGAGTGTGGGTTTCAATTTCTACGAGCAGTACTTC
TRBJ1-1 | - | - | TRBV6-5 | CASSYGQFTEAFF | TGTGCCAGCAGTTACGGACAGTTCACTGAAGCTTTCTTT
TRBJ2-7 | TRBD1 | - | TRBV5-1 | CASSLKVGQGYEQYF | TGCGCCAGCAGCTTGAAGGTCGGACAGGGGTACGAGCAGTACTTC
TRBJ2-1 | TRBD2 | - | TRBV27 | CASSQPGTSGDNEQFF | TGTGCCAGCAGCCAACCCGGGACTAGCGGGGACAATGAGCAGTTCTTC
TRBJ1-1 | TRBD1 | - | TRBV2 | CASSEETGAMNTEAFF | TGTGCCAGCAGTGAAGAAACAGGGGCAATGAACACTGAAGCTTTCTTT
TRBJ2-1 | TRBD2 | - | TRBV7-9 | CASSLGGSGGRDEQFF | TGTGCCAGCAGCTTAGGTGGTAGCGGGGGTAGGGATGAGCAGTTCTTC
TRBJ1-2 | - | once | TRBV5-6 | CASSVGRATHGYTF | TGTGCCAGCAGCGTCGGCAGGGCTACTCATGGCTACACCTTC
TRBJ2-2 | TRBD1 | - | TRBV11-1 | CASSLTGSTGELFF | TGTGCCAGCAGCTTGACAGGGAGTACCGGGGAGCTGTTTTTT
TRBJ2-7 | - | - | TRBV14 | CASSQGRGAYEQYF | TGTGCCAGCAGCCAAGGGAGGGGGGCCTACGAGCAGTACTTC
TRBJ2-5 | TRBD1 | - | TRBV19 | CASSIGQGQETQYF | TGTGCCAGTAGTATCGGACAGGGGCAAGAGACCCAGTACTTC
TRBJ2-1 | TRBD2 | - | TRBV19 | CASTLSGGGHSMPLNEQFF | TGTGCCAGTACCCTTAGCGGGGGAGGACACAGTATGCCTTTGAATGAGCAGTTCTTC
TRBJ2-7 | TRBD1 | once | TRBV27 | CASRDRGQYEQYF | TGTGCCAGTCGGGACAGGGGGCAATACGAGCAGTACTTC
TRBJ2-7 | - | - | TRBV6-6 | CASSASGEPYEQYF | TGTGCCAGCAGTGCCTCGGGGGAACCCTACGAGCAGTACTTC
TRBJ1-2 | - | few | TRBV2 | CASSPTRGYTF | TGTGCCAGCAGTCCTACACGGGGCTACACCTTC